This TCR beta chain was sequenced in a study of T cell changes during pregnancy in multiple sclerosis. The CDR3 has 15 amino acids. Germline CDR1 reads MNHEY; CDR2 reads SMNVEV (reference sequence). Trimming cost V 6 bases and J 3 bases; bases outside gene matches: 7. Measured with immunoSEQ multiplex PCR; TCRdb has only the in-frame clones, and not every one. Of approximately 90,000 clones in the sample, around 94% are singletons; the top ten hold 0.7% to 1%. Specimen: peripheral blood, collected in the third trimester of pregnancy. The chain is built from TRBV27 and TRBJ2-2; TRBD1 aligns across 7 bases. This clonotype was obtained from a female donor with multiple sclerosis, enrolled in a pregnancy study. The CDR3 DNA is TGTGCCAGCAGATTGGCAGGGGGTTACACCGGGGAGCTGTTTTTT. Translated, it gives CASRLAGGYTGELFF.